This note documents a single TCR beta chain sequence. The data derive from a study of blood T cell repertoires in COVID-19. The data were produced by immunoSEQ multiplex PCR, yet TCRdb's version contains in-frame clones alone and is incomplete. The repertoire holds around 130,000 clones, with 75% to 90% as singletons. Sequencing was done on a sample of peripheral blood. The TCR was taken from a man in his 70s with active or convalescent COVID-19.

In DNA form, the CDR3 reads TGCAGCGCCTCCGGGACAGGGGGCGTCCGGGAGCTGTTTTTT. Protein sequence: CSASGTGGVRELFF. The chain employs TRBV29-1 and TRBJ2-2; 12 nucleotides line up with TRBD1. Germline values: CDR1 SQVTM, CDR2 ANQGSEA. This CDR3 is 14 amino acids long. V was pared by 7 bases and J by 9 bases, with 9 bases of the junction left unmatched.